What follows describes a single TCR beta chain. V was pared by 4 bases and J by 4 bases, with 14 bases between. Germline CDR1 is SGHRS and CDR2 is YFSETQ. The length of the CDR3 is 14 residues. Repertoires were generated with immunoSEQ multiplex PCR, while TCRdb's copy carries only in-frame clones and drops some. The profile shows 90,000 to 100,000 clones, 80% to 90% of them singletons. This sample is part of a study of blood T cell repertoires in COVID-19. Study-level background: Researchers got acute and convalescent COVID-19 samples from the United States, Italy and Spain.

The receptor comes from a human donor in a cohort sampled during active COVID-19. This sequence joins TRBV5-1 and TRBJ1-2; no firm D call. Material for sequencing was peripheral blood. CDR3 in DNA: TGCGCCAGCAGCGTGGCCCTACGAGGCTATGGCTACACCTTC. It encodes CASSVALRGYGYTF.